The 19 T cell receptor beta chains in this list originate from one sample, sequenced in a study of OX40 agonist ivuxolimab in advanced cancers. Only in-frame clones appear in the TCRdb table, and some are missing; sequencing was by immunoSEQ multiplex PCR. The sample shows roughly 98,000 clones, about 86% of them seen only once. The sequencing used CD4+ or CD8+ T cells sorted from blood, collected in a trial of the OX40 agonist ivuxolimab. The source of these receptors is an adult with an advanced solid tumor such as melanoma, head and neck, liver or kidney cancer.

The chain combines TRBV18 with TRBJ1-1; the D gene is possibly TRBD1 (5 bases). The germline V gene has CDR1 KGHSH and CDR2 LQKENI. The CDR3 is 15 amino acids. Deletions cut 6 bases from V and 3 bases from J, with 17 bases between. The CDR3 here is CASSPSRGAYTEAFF. DNA for the CDR3: TGTGCCAGCTCCCCCTCCCGGGGCGCCTACACTGAAGCTTTCTTT.

The V and J genes are TRBV6-1 and TRBJ2-1; TRBD2 might be the D (6 bases). Germline lookup yields CDR1 MNHNS and CDR2 SASEGT. The CDR3 is made up of 12 amino acids. V was clipped by 6 bases and J by 7 bases, with 10 bases between them. DNA for the CDR3: TGTGCCAGCAGCAGACTAGTAAATGAGCAGTTCTTC. The encoded protein is CASSRLVNEQFF.

This clone occurred a few times. The rearrangement uses TRBV7-6 and TRBJ1-5; the D gene is possibly TRBD1 (6 bases). The CDR3 runs to 14 residues. V gave up 5 bases and J gave up 3 bases, with 11 bases separating them. Germline V gene sequence: CDR1 SGHVS, CDR2 FNYEAQ. As DNA, the CDR3 is TGTGCCAGCAGCAATGGACAGCACAATCAGCCCCAGCATTTT. It is translated as CASSNGQHNQPQHF. Based on the CDR3 plus reference TRBV7-6 and TRBJ1-5, the full variable domain is GAGVSQSPRYKVTKRGQDVALRCDPISGHVSLYWYRQALGQGPEFLTYFNYEAQQDKSGLPNDRFSAERPEGSISTLTIQRTEQRDSAMYRCASSNGQHNQPQHFGDGTRLSIL.

CDR3 nucleotide sequence: TGTGCCAGCAGCTTCGGGGGCGGCACCGGGGAGCTGTTTTTT. Protein sequence: CASSFGGGTGELFF. The chain joins TRBV11-3 to TRBJ2-2, with D perhaps TRBD1 or TRBD2 (6 bases each). The germline CDR1 and CDR2 sequences are SGHNT and YENEEA. Trimming took 3 bases from V and 4 from J, leaving 9 bases between them. The length of the CDR3 is 14 residues.

The chain carries TRBV9 and TRBJ2-7; D tentatively fits TRBD1 or TRBD2 (6 bases each). The CDR3 spans 15 residues. From germline, CDR1 is SGDLS and CDR2 YYNGEE. V was cut by 4 bases and J by 7 bases, with 21 bases left in between. CDR3 DNA sequence: TGTGCCAGCAGCACGAGGGGGGAGCGGTGGTTGGAGCAGTACTTC. It yields the protein CASSTRGERWLEQYF.

V gene TRBV14 combines with J gene TRBJ1-1, with D possibly TRBD1 on 6 matching bases. V lost 1 base to trimming and J lost 4 bases, with 13 bases between them. This CDR3 region has 15 residues. Germline lookup yields CDR1 SGHDN and CDR2 FVKESK. CDR3 amino acids: CASSQVQGGSTEAFF. The CDR3 DNA reads TGTGCCAGCAGCCAAGTCCAAGGGGGGAGCACTGAAGCTTTCTTT.

CDR3 in amino acids: CASSQRQGGSQRQPQHF. The DNA of the CDR3 is TGTGCCAGCAGCCAGCGACAGGGGGGCTCCCAGAGACAGCCCCAGCATTTT. The gene calls are TRBV7-8 and TRBJ1-5; 9 nucleotides align to TRBD1. V lost 5 bases and J lost 7; bases outside the gene matches: 15. Germline CDR1 SGHVS, CDR2 FQNEAQ. The CDR3 spans 17 residues.

This clone appeared once. CDR3 protein: CASSARETYGYTF. The CDR3 DNA reads TGCGCCAGCAGTGCAAGGGAGACTTATGGCTACACCTTC. The J gene is TRBJ1-2, the V gene TRBV10-1, with unresolved D. Trimming stripped 4 bases from V and 5 bases from J, with 11 bases between. CDR3 length: 13 amino acids. Per the germline V gene, CDR1 is WNHNN and CDR2 is SYGVQD (reference sequence).

The chain joins TRBV27 to TRBJ2-6; D is ambiguous. The CDR3 spans 17 residues. The ends were cut back, 2 bases at V and 1 base at J, with 12 bases in the middle. The germline V gene has CDR1 MNHEY and CDR2 SMNVEV (reference sequence). CDR3 sequence: CASSLKSRESGANVLTF. CDR3 sequence (DNA): TGTGCCAGCAGTTTAAAGTCTAGAGAATCTGGGGCCAACGTCCTGACTTTC.

The chain carries TRBV21-1 and TRBJ2-7; the table's D call, TRBD2, has no DNA check behind it. TRBV21-1 is a listed pseudogene. This CDR3 contains 16 residues. CDR3 sequence: CASSKPGDSFIHEQYF. DNA for the CDR3: TGTGCCAGCAGCAAACCGGGGGATAGTTTCATCCACGAGCAGTACTTC.

This chain connects TRBV5-8 to TRBJ1-2, with D unclear. Between the trimmed V and J ends, which lost 0 bases and 4 bases, there was a span of 10 bases. CDR1 is SGHTS, CDR2 YDEGEE, per germline. This CDR3 has 14 residues. This CDR3 reads CASSLGSAPYGYTF. CDR3 nucleotides: TGTGCCAGCAGCTTGGGATCGGCCCCCTATGGCTACACCTTC.

CDR3 coding DNA: TGTGCTAGTGCCGAAGAAGGTTCGACCACAGATACGCAGTATTTT. Amino acids: CASAEEGSTTDTQYF. The V gene is TRBV12-5, the J gene TRBJ2-3; no firm D call. The CDR3 has 15 residues. V lost 7 bases and J 2 bases, leaving 16 bases between the germline ends. Germline loops: CDR1 LGHNT, CDR2 FRNRAP.

The chain combines TRBV6-5 with TRBJ2-7; D possibly matches TRBD1 or TRBD2 (5 bases each). V was shortened by 7 bases and J by 5 bases, with 15 bases between the two germline ends. This CDR3 comprises 13 residues. Germline V gives CDR1 MNHEY, CDR2 SVGAGI. This CDR3 reads CASTRGLQDEQYF. CDR3 nucleotides: TGTGCCAGCACCCGAGGGCTACAGGACGAGCAGTACTTC.

V is TRBV7-2 and J is TRBJ2-1, with D perhaps assigned TRBD1 or TRBD2 (5 bases each). The CDR3 loop spans 15 amino acids. Germline loops: CDR1 SGHTA, CDR2 FQGNSA. V was trimmed by 5 bases and J by 4 bases, leaving 15 bases between them. Here the CDR3 reads CASSRDGGRYNEQFF. In DNA form, the CDR3 reads TGTGCCAGCAGCCGGGACGGAGGACGGTACAATGAGCAGTTCTTC.

This chain links TRBV6-1 with TRBJ1-5; D gene uncertain. This CDR3 comprises 14 residues. V was trimmed by 7 bases and J by 0 bases, leaving 10 bases between them. Germline values: CDR1 MNHNS, CDR2 SASEGT. DNA of the CDR3: TGTGCCAGCATTCTGCATCATAGCAATCAGCCCCAGCATTTT. The encoded protein is CASILHHSNQPQHF.

The chain is built from TRBV6-6 and TRBJ2-2, with D possibly matching TRBD1 (5 bases). Per germline, CDR1 MNHNY and CDR2 SVGAGI (reference sequence). CDR3 length: 13 amino acids. The V end lost 5 bases, the J end lost 8 bases, and 12 bases lay between the germline ends. The CDR3 is CASSNDRAGELFF. As DNA, the CDR3 is TGTGCCAGCAGTAATGACAGAGCGGGGGAGCTGTTTTTT.

This clone was counted only a few times. The rearrangement joins TRBV2 to TRBJ2-1, with 9 bases identical to TRBD1. Germline CDR1 SNHLY, CDR2 FYNNEI. J gave up 6 bases and V 6 bases, and 6 bases lay outside the gene matches. This CDR3 comprises 14 residues. Here the CDR3 DNA reads TGTGCCAGCAGAGGGACAGGGTCAGGCAATGAGCAGTTCTTC. This sequence encodes CASRGTGSGNEQFF.

The chain is built from TRBV6-1 and TRBJ2-1, with TRBD1 identical over 8 bases. There are 16 residues in the CDR3. CDR1 is MNHNS, CDR2 SASEGT, per germline. With 2 bases clipped from V and 14 bases from J, the junction kept 17 bases outside the gene matches. The CDR3 DNA sequence: TGTGCCAGCAGTGAATCGCCAGCAGGGGGCGCAGGTCGGGAGTTCTTC. Amino acid sequence: CASSESPAGGAGREFF.

The rearrangement joins TRBV5-6 to TRBJ2-3; D ambiguous. V was pared by 3 bases and J by 4 bases, with 15 bases between. CDR3 size: 15 residues. Germline loops: CDR1 SGHDT, CDR2 YYEEEE. The CDR3 reads CASSSGPLRADTQYF. CDR3 DNA sequence: TGTGCCAGCAGCTCTGGTCCTCTTAGGGCAGATACGCAGTATTTT.